This TCR beta chain originates from a study of blood T cell repertoires in COVID-19 (dated by TCRdb to 2018 to 2021). About the study as a whole: Samples covering the acute and convalescent phases of COVID-19 were provided by collaborators in the United States, Italy and Spain. The material from the prospective study consisted of cDNA or gDNA derived from T cells, B-cell-depleted T cells, or PBMCs. Deeply sampled blood TCRbeta repertoires from subjects exposed to, actively infected with, or recovered from COVID-19 were included in the dataset. A freely available public database, intended as a resource for researchers studying the immune response to SARS-CoV-2, is where the repertoires were released. Samples were obtained from the ongoing ImmuneRACE study (first 160 participants) and from 1,254 subjects provided by 6 global collaborators. Nearly every sample came with metadata listing a de-identified subject ID, COVID-19 status, age in years and sex. HLA class I and class II types, where available, came from metadata supplied by the sample provider rather than from assay-based typing.

As concerns this clone: It lacks a known antigen. Nothing much larger sits one base from this clone, and base qualities are not available.

As encoded in the germline V gene, CDR1 is SGHTA while CDR2 is FQGNSA. The CDR3 runs 14 residues from the cysteine to the phenylalanine. CDR3 DNA only is kept here, 42 bases in frame from base 1. The junction carries 21 bases between V and J, which are trimmed by 5 bases and 11 bases respectively. Results the study describes overall, beyond this receptor: Clinical and demographic metadata were provided uncurated, with the amount varying by source and participant.

TCRbeta CDR3 regions were amplified from genomic DNA using the immunoSEQ Assay, a bias-controlled multiplex PCR. From the authors' description of their analysis: The number of nucleated cells in each sample was estimated by amplification of reference gene primers within the assay. Sequence reads were collapsed and filtered to measure the absolute abundance of every unique TCRbeta CDR3 rearrangement. For each sample, productive Simpson clonality was calculated as the square root of Simpson's diversity index over productive rearrangements. TCRdb obtained this table from immuneACCESS and retained in-frame rearrangements with V and J assigned. These tables miss some clones; where compared with another copy, unresolved V genes account for less than half of the shortfall, and the remainder is unexplained. D and trimming were read from the DNA, whereas the V and J calls and clone size are those reported in that table. The table for this sample lists 200,000 to 250,000 clones; around 89% of them were counted only once. Less than 1.5% of the sample belongs to the ten largest clones.

Enrolling through a virtual design, the prospective study's participants ranged in age from roughly 18 to 90 years and lived across about two dozen United States geographic areas. In the prospective study, cohorts were assigned on the basis of participant-reported clinical history obtained from a screening survey and a study questionnaire. Recovered participants in ImmuneRACE Cohort 3 were defined as having two consecutive negative NP/OP PCR tests, clearance from a healthcare professional, or resolution of symptoms. Mobile phlebotomists in the prospective study collected whole blood, serum and a nasopharyngeal or oropharyngeal swab from every participant. Additional blood draws and questionnaires over an approximately 2-month period could optionally be provided by prospective study participants. Before DNA extraction, prospective study blood samples were shipped either frozen or at room temperature.

The rearrangement combines TRBV7-2 with TRBJ1-1; TRBD1 could be the D gene, as 6 bases match. Sequenced: PBMCs or T cells enriched from blood (not recorded which). The TCR was taken from a man aged 25 to 40 who had recovered from COVID-19. The CDR3 corresponds to CASSLMGQGTEAFF. In nucleotide form, the sequence is TGTGCCAGCAGCCTGATGGGGCAGGGGACGGAGGCTTTCTTT.